These 24 T cell receptor beta chains were all obtained from the same sample, sequenced in a study of cytomegalovirus exposure and HLA in healthy donors. The PCR was carried out with 60 Vbeta primers and 13 Jbeta primers. Sequencing used immunoSEQ multiplex PCR; TCRdb keeps in-frame clones, though not all of them. The data contain roughly 200,000 clones, roughly 79% of them singletons. Sequencing was done on a sample of PBMCs. These receptors were obtained from a man between 25 and 39 years old in good health and CMV-seronegative.

In regard to this clone: At the DNA level, this CDR3 is encoded by other sequences in the same sample as well. The chain has TRBV18 and TRBJ2-7, with 9 nucleotides matching TRBD1. Trimming cost V 3 bases and J 0 bases; bases outside gene matches: 0. The CDR3 covers 14 residues. From germline, CDR1 is KGHSH and CDR2 LQKENI. The CDR3 protein is CASSPGQGSYEQYF. As DNA, the CDR3 is TGTGCCAGCTCACCGGGACAGGGCTCCTACGAGCAGTACTTC.

The J gene is TRBJ2-7, the V gene TRBV10-2, with D possibly being TRBD2 (5 bases). The CDR3 length is 14 residues. Per the germline V gene, CDR1 is WSHSY and CDR2 is SAAADI. V lost 6 bases, J lost 9 bases, and 21 bases lay in between. This CDR3 reads CASREDPYAGGQYF. CDR3 DNA sequence: TGCGCCAGCAGGGAGGACCCATACGCGGGCGGGCAGTACTTC.

A single count supports this clone. The chain links TRBV28 to TRBJ1-2; D is possibly TRBD1 (5 bases). This CDR3 has 17 amino acids. In germline, CDR1 is MDHEN, CDR2 SYDVKM. Trimming shortened V by 1 base and J by 7 bases, and 22 bases separated the two germline ends. CDR3 region: CASSLYEWYRGELGYTF. CDR3 sequence (DNA): TGTGCCAGCAGTTTATATGAATGGTATAGGGGCGAACTTGGCTACACCTTC.

V usage is TRBV6-6 and J usage is TRBJ2-5; 10 nucleotides align to TRBD2. The J call may be mistaken, given a closer DNA end match to TRBJ2-7. CDR1 is MNHNY, CDR2 SVGAGI, per germline (reference sequence). This CDR3 is built from 13 residues. CDR3 nucleotides: TGTGCCAGCGGCCTAGCGGGAGTTGTCGAGCAGTACTTC. As protein: CASGLAGVVEQYF.

This chain uses TRBV10-3 with TRBJ2-3; D is unclear. The CDR3 covers 12 residues. Trimming cost V 2 bases and J 8 bases, with 8 bases left between them. Germline V gives CDR1 ENHRY, CDR2 SYGVKD. The CDR3 reads CAISETAITQYF. The CDR3 DNA reads as TGTGCCATCAGTGAGACAGCAATTACGCAGTATTTT.

This clone was detected only a few times. CDR3: CASREMGGQQETQYF. For the CDR3, the DNA is TGTGCCAGCAGGGAGATGGGGGGGCAGCAAGAGACCCAGTACTTC. This rearrangement joins TRBV6-1 to TRBJ2-5; possible D gene TRBD2, 7 bases. The CDR3 is 15 residues long. Germline CDR1 and CDR2: MNHNS and SASEGT. V was clipped by 6 bases and J by 2 bases, with 16 bases between them.

This rearrangement joins TRBV30 to TRBJ2-6; 7 bases line up with TRBD1. The CDR3 loop spans 17 amino acids. CDR1 GTSNPN and CDR2 SVGIG come from the germline V gene (reference sequence). J lost 2 bases, V lost 3 bases, and 10 bases had no gene match. CDR3 sequence reads: CAWSVFGTATGANVLTF. CDR3 DNA: TGTGCCTGGAGCGTCTTCGGGACAGCCACTGGGGCCAACGTCCTGACTTTC.

This clone was seen more than once but under ten times. The chain employs TRBV19 and TRBJ2-1, with TRBD2 matching over 8 bases. V shed 4 bases, J shed 2 bases, and the junction held 4 bases outside the gene matches. The CDR3 contains 15 residues. Germline lookup yields CDR1 LNHDA and CDR2 SQIVND (reference sequence). DNA for the CDR3: TGTGCCAGTAGTACGGGAGGGGACGCCTACAATGAGCAGTTCTTC. It yields the protein CASSTGGDAYNEQFF.

The chain couples TRBV6-1 to TRBJ2-7; 13 bases fit TRBD2. V trimming: 3 bases; J trimming: 4 bases; junction bases outside the gene matches: 6. Germline CDR1 is MNHNS and CDR2 is SASEGT. The CDR3 contains 16 residues. The CDR3 coding sequence is TGTGCCAGCAGTGATCCAACTAGCGGGAGGGGATACGAGCAGTACTTC. Translating gives CASSDPTSGRGYEQYF.

The gene calls are TRBV6-6 and TRBJ1-5, with D uncertain. Germline loops: CDR1 MNHNY, CDR2 SVGAGI (reference sequence). CDR3 length: 15 amino acids. V lost 5 bases to trimming and J lost 1 base, with 12 bases between them. The CDR3 region is CASSPPTGSNQPQHF. The CDR3 DNA sequence: TGTGCCAGCAGTCCTCCGACGGGGAGCAATCAGCCCCAGCATTTT.

This clone was seen only once. The chain is built from TRBV5-4 and TRBJ2-2; TRBD1 matches at 8 bases. CDR3 length: 16 residues. In germline, CDR1 is SGHNT, CDR2 YYREEE (reference sequence). The junction had 5 bases not matched to a gene; V was cut back by 3 bases and J by 1 base. CDR3: CASSSRTGMNTGELFF. In nucleotides, the CDR3 is TGTGCCAGCAGCTCGAGGACAGGGATGAACACCGGGGAGCTGTTTTTT. Full variable domain (outside the CDR3, taken from reference TRBV5-4 and TRBJ2-2): ETGVTQSPTHLIKTRGQQVTLRCSSQSGHNTVSWYQQALGQGPQFIFQYYREEENGRGNFPPRFSGLQFPNYSSELNVNALELDDSALYLCASSSRTGMNTGELFFGEGSRLTVL.

V is TRBV7-9 and J is TRBJ1-2; TRBD1 matches 12 bases. There are 17 residues in the CDR3. V lost 5 bases and J lost 4; bases outside the gene matches: 11. CDR1 and CDR2 from the germline V gene are SEHNR and FQNEAQ (reference sequence). The CDR3 DNA follows: TGTGCCAGCAGCCCTCCGGGACAGGGGGCGCGGGTCTATGGCTACACCTTC. This translates into CASSPPGQGARVYGYTF.

The chain couples TRBV27 to TRBJ2-5; 7 bases are a match to TRBD1. The junction had 10 bases not matched to a gene; V was cut back by 5 bases and J by 4 bases. Germline CDR1 is MNHEY and CDR2 is SMNVEV (reference sequence). The length of the CDR3 is 15 residues. The CDR3 nucleotides read TGTGCCAGCAGTACCTACAGGGGCGCGGGAGAGACCCAGTACTTC. Translating it yields CASSTYRGAGETQYF.

CDR3 DNA sequence: TGTGCCAGCAGCCCTTGGTTAGATTCACCCCTCCACTTT. Amino acids: CASSPWLDSPLHF. The gene calls are TRBV14 and TRBJ1-6; no clear D gene. Germline V gene sequence: CDR1 SGHDN, CDR2 FVKESK. Trimming removed 4 bases from V and 8 bases from J, with 9 bases in between. The CDR3 covers 13 residues. Full variable domain (remainder filled in from reference TRBV14 and TRBJ1-6): EAGVTQFPSHSVIEKGQTVTLRCDPISGHDNLYWYRRVMGKEIKFLLHFVKESKQDESGMPNNRFLAERTGGTYSTLKVQPAELEDSGVYFCASSPWLDSPLHFGNGTRLTVT.

The rearrangement links TRBV5-1 to TRBJ2-2; 7 bases are a match to TRBD2. The J segment lost 3 bases and the V segment lost 4 bases, leaving 3 bases of the junction unmatched. From germline, CDR1 is SGHRS and CDR2 YFSETQ. The CDR3 sequence is 14 residues long. The CDR3 DNA reads as TGCGCCAGCAGCGGGAGGGCCGACACCGGGGAGCTGTTTTTT. This gives the protein CASSGRADTGELFF.

This clone was recorded only once. The J gene is TRBJ2-7, the V gene TRBV27; 11 bases fit TRBD2. V was pared by 5 bases and J by 6 bases, with 6 bases of the junction left unmatched. The CDR3 covers 14 residues. The V gene's germline CDR1 is MNHEY and CDR2 SMNVEV (reference sequence). The CDR3 here is CASSISGRAGEQYF. The CDR3 DNA reads TGTGCCAGCAGTATTAGCGGGAGGGCGGGCGAGCAGTACTTC.

This clone is a singleton in its sample. J is TRBJ2-1 and V is TRBV5-1, with 10 bases aligning to TRBD2. This CDR3 spans 16 amino acids. From germline, CDR1 is SGHRS and CDR2 YFSETQ. Unmatched junction bases numbered 15, after V lost 5 bases and J lost 10 bases. The CDR3 DNA sequence: TGCGCCAGCAGGTGGGGTTCGATAGCGGGAGGACCAGAGCAGTTCTTC. It codes for CASRWGSIAGGPEQFF.

The chain has TRBV19 and TRBJ2-1, with TRBD2 matching 7 bases. In germline, CDR1 is LNHDA, CDR2 SQIVND (reference sequence). V trimming: 7 bases; J trimming: 3 bases; junction bases outside the gene matches: 6. The CDR3 runs 14 residues. The CDR3 DNA reads TGTGCCAGTAACGAGCGGGGCAACTACAATGAGCAGTTCTTC. Protein: CASNERGNYNEQFF.

The V gene is TRBV13, the J gene TRBJ2-1; 10 nucleotides line up with TRBD1. Trimming removed 3 bases from V and 3 bases from J; junction bases left unmatched: 5. The CDR3 length is 16 residues. The germline CDR1 and CDR2 sequences are PRHDT and FYEKMQ (reference sequence). The CDR3 region is CASSFLTGGVYNEQFF. DNA for the CDR3: TGTGCCAGCAGCTTTTTGACAGGGGGCGTCTACAATGAGCAGTTCTTC.

This chain joins TRBV10-2 and TRBJ2-1, with 9 bases matching TRBD1. CDR3 length: 15 residues. Germline V CDR1 and CDR2: WSHSY, SAAADI. V lost 8 bases, J lost 6 bases, and 11 bases stayed unmatched. The CDR3 bases are TGCGCCAGCTTTACTTGGGACAGGGAGGTCAATGAGCAGTTCTTC. Residues: CASFTWDREVNEQFF.

The chain links TRBV2 to TRBJ2-7; TRBD2 is a possible D gene (5 bases). Germline V lookup: CDR1 SNHLY, CDR2 FYNNEI. This CDR3 spans 15 amino acids. Trimming removed 3 bases at V and 9 bases at J, with 21 bases between. CDR3: CASSEDRVGDLGQYF. Here the CDR3 DNA reads TGTGCCAGCAGTGAGGACCGGGTCGGGGATCTTGGGCAGTACTTC.

The gene calls are TRBV28 and TRBJ1-1; D remains unclear. The CDR3 loop spans 15 amino acids. Trimming took off 2 bases at V and 1 base at J, with 11 bases between the two ends. The germline CDR1 and CDR2 sequences are MDHEN and SYDVKM. The CDR3 DNA sequence: TGTGCCAGCAGTTTACAAACCGGGAAGAACACTGAAGCTTTCTTT. This codes for CASSLQTGKNTEAFF.

The chain recombines TRBV6-4 with TRBJ2-2, with D possibly being TRBD1 (6 bases). Germline V lookup: CDR1 MRHNA, CDR2 SNTAGT. The CDR3 totals 16 residues. Deletions cut 4 bases from V and 1 base from J, with 13 bases between. The CDR3 nucleotides are TGTGCCAGCAGTGTTCTCGCAGGGGAGAACACCGGGGAGCTGTTTTTT. It codes for CASSVLAGENTGELFF.

The chain has TRBV6-7 and TRBJ2-7; 11 bases fit TRBD2. TRBV6-7 is designated an ORF whose function remains uncertain. V lost 0 bases to trimming and J lost 4 bases; unmatched junction nucleotides: 8. The CDR3 is 17 residues long. The CDR3 DNA sequence: TGTGCCAGCAGTTACTCATCTAGCGGGAGGTTGGGGTACGAGCAGTACTTC. This translates into CASSYSSSGRLGYEQYF.